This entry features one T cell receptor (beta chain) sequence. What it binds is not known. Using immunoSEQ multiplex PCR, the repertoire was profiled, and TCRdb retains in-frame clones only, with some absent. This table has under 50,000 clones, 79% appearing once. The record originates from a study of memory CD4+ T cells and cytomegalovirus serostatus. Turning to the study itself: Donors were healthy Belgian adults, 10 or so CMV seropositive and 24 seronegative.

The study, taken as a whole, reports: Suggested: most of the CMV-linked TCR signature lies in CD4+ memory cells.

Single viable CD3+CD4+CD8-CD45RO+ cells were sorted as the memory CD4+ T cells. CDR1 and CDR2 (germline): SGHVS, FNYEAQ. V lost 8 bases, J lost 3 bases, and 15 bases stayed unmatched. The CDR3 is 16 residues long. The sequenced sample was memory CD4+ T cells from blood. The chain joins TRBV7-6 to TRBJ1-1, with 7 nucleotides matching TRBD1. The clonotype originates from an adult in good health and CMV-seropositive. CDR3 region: CASRDRPTGPHTEAFF. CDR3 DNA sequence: TGTGCCAGCCGGGACAGACCAACCGGCCCACACACTGAAGCTTTCTTT.